The rows below give T cell receptor beta chains drawn from one sample of a study of OX40 agonist ivuxolimab in advanced cancers. The method was immunoSEQ multiplex PCR; TCRdb's version includes in-frame clones alone and lacks a portion of them. The sample lists about 80,000 clones; around 92% were seen once. Sample: CD4+ or CD8+ T cells sorted from blood, taken in a trial of the OX40 agonist ivuxolimab. These receptors were obtained from an adult with an advanced solid tumor such as melanoma, head and neck, liver or kidney cancer. Each CDR3 is given with its conserved first and last residue.

V gene,CDR3 length,CDR3 protein
TRBV13,15,CASSSRLAGDYEQYF
TRBV7-9,16,CASKPGEGLANYGYTF
TRBV30,12,CAWSETGFGYTF
TRBV5-1,17,CASSSHGVSSSYNEQFF
TRBV4-3,13,CASSQDWGKTQYF
TRBV2,14,CASSERGWNTEAFF
TRBV7-9,16,CASSLYRTLLSGELFF
TRBV9,14,CASSPSTGFTEAFF
TRBV11-2,13,CASSLSPFYEQYF
TRBV19,14,CASSEAGNSYEQYF
TRBV4-3,15,CASSPAGQGFHEQYF
TRBV2,14,CASISGTGAGEQYF
TRBV11-3,15,CASSQGVGGTDTQYF
TRBV2,14,CASGGGFNTGELFF
TRBV7-6,12,CASSTLAAEQFF
TRBV2,9,CASRPEQYF
TRBV2,17,CASSEEGLAGGSDEQFF
TRBV27,11,CASSQGPEQYF
TRBV27,14,CASSLSPPADTQYF
TRBV4-1,17,CASSQDERGLMNTEAFF
TRBV11-3,13,CASSSQGEDTQYF
TRBV5-1,14,CASSFWEAAYEQYF
TRBV7-9,12,CASLGEYTEAFF